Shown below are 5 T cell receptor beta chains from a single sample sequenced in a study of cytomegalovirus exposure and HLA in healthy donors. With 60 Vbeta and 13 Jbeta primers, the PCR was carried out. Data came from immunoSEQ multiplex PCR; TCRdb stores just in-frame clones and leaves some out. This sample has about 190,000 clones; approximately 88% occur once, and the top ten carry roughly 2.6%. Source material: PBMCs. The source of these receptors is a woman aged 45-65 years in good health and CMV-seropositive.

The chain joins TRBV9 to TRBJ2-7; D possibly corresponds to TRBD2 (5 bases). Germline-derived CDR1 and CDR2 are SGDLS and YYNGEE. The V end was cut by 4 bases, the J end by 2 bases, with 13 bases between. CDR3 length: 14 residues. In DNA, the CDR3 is TGTGCCAGCAGCCCCGTGGACTCAACCTACGAGCAGTACTTC. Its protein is CASSPVDSTYEQYF. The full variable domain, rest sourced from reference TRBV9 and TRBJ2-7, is DSGVTQTPKHLITATGQRVTLRCSPRSGDLSVYWYQQSLDQGLQFLIQYYNGEERAKGNILERFSAQQFPDLHSELNLSSLELGDSALYFCASSPVDSTYEQYFGPGTRLTVT.

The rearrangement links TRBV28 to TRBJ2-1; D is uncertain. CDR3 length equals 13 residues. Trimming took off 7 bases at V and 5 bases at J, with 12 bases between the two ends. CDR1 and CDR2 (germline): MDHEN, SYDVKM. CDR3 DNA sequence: TGTGCCAGCATAGGTCGGCAGGACAATGAGCAGTTCTTC. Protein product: CASIGRQDNEQFF. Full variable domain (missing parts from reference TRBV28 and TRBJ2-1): DVKVTQSSRYLVKRTGEKVFLECVQDMDHENMFWYRQDPGLGLRLIYFSYDVKMKEKGDIPEGYSVSREKKERFSLILESASTNQTSMYLCASIGRQDNEQFFGPGTRLTVL.

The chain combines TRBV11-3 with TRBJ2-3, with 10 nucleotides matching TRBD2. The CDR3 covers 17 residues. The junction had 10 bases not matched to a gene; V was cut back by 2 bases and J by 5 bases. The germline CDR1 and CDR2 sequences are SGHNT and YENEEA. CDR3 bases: TGTGCCAGCAGCTTAAGTATTCTAGCGGGGGTATTAGATACGCAGTATTTT. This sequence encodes CASSLSILAGVLDTQYF.

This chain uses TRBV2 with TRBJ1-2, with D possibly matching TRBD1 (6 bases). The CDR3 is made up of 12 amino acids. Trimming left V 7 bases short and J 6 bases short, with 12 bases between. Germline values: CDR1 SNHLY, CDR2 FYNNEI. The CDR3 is CASNGDKDGYTF. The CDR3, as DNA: TGTGCCAGCAACGGGGACAAGGATGGCTACACCTTC.

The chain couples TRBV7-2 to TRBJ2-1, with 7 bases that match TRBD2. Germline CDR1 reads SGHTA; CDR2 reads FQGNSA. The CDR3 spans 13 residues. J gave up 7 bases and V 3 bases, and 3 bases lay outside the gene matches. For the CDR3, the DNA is TGTGCCAGCAGCTTGGGACTATATAATGAGCAGTTCTTC. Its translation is CASSLGLYNEQFF.